Below are 7 T cell receptor beta chains sequenced from a single sample in a study of OX40 agonist ivuxolimab in advanced cancers. Measured with immunoSEQ multiplex PCR; TCRdb has only the in-frame clones, and not every one. This sample has around 70,000 clones; around 90% occur once, and the top ten carry 1.1%. The starting material was CD4+ or CD8+ T cells sorted from blood, obtained in a trial of the OX40 agonist ivuxolimab. All receptors derive from an adult with an advanced solid tumor such as melanoma, head and neck, liver or kidney cancer.

CDR3 sequence reads: CASSILQGTVQKLFF. The DNA of the CDR3 is TGTGCCAGCAGCATACTACAGGGTACGGTGCAAAAACTGTTTTTT. V usage is TRBV7-2 and J usage is TRBJ1-4, with D possibly being TRBD1 (6 bases). The V end was cut by 5 bases, the J end by 9 bases, with 19 bases between. The CDR3 totals 15 residues. The germline V gene has CDR1 SGHTA and CDR2 FQGNSA.

This clone was counted only a few times. The rearrangement joins TRBV30 to TRBJ1-5, with D hard to call. The CDR3 has 15 residues. The V gene lost 2 bases and the J gene lost 0 bases, with 11 bases spanning the gap. The germline V gene has CDR1 GTSNPN and CDR2 SVGIG (reference sequence). The CDR3 DNA reads TGTGCCTGGAGTCCGCTAGGCTATAGCAATCAGCCCCAGCATTTT. Protein sequence: CAWSPLGYSNQPQHF.

The chain joins TRBV14 to TRBJ2-3, with D perhaps matching TRBD1 (5 bases). The CDR3 covers 18 residues. Germline CDR1 is SGHDN and CDR2 is FVKESK. V was cut by 3 bases and J by 0 bases, with 19 bases left in between. The CDR3 region has the DNA TGTGCCAGCAGCCATGGGGCTAAGGTGGGGCCGAGCACAGATACGCAGTATTTT. Protein: CASSHGAKVGPSTDTQYF.

This chain connects TRBV9 to TRBJ1-2; D gene ambiguous. The length of the CDR3 is 15 residues. CDR1 is SGDLS and CDR2 is YYNGEE in the germline V gene. V lost 0 bases and J lost 4, with 13 bases in between. CDR3 sequence reads: CASSVGLEYFYGYTF. The CDR3 DNA is TGTGCCAGCAGCGTAGGTCTCGAGTACTTCTATGGCTACACCTTC.

V usage is TRBV5-1 and J usage is TRBJ2-3; 8 bases are shared with TRBD2. Losses at the gene ends were 2 bases for V and 3 bases for J; bases not matched to a gene: 8. From germline, CDR1 is SGHRS and CDR2 YFSETQ. The CDR3 has 16 residues. Here the CDR3 DNA reads TGCGCCAGCAGCTTACTAGCGGCCGGGAGGACAGATACGCAGTATTTT. It codes for CASSLLAAGRTDTQYF.

The chain has TRBV7-6 and TRBJ2-7; 12 bases map to TRBD1. Trimming cost V 0 bases and J 0 bases; bases outside gene matches: 3. The CDR3 loop spans 17 amino acids. CDR1 and CDR2 from the germline V gene are SGHVS and FNYEAQ. CDR3 sequence: CASSLAGGQGASYEQYF. The CDR3 DNA reads TGTGCCAGCAGCTTAGCAGGGGGACAGGGGGCCTCCTACGAGCAGTACTTC.

The V and J genes are TRBV20-1 and TRBJ1-1, with no clear D. The CDR3 has 11 residues. V lost 2 bases, J lost 7 bases, and 8 bases lay in between. CDR1 and CDR2 from the germline V gene are DFQATT and SNEGSKA (reference sequence). Written as DNA, the CDR3 is TGCAGTGCTAGACAACCGAATGAAGCTTTCTTT. Translating it yields CSARQPNEAFF.